The next 12 T cell receptor beta chains were all read from a single sample in a study of blood T cells in healthy people across ages. With a J-beta primer mix and a sample-barcoded 5' primer, a second PCR ran about 7 to 12 cycles. TCRdb used MiXCR to reprocess the 5' RACE reads, holding one entry per CDR3 protein. The data show approximately 730,000 distinct CDR3 sequences, about 53% seen once. Sequencing was carried out using blood. The source is a man at least 80 years old in good health.

The chain combines TRBV27 with TRBJ2-5, with TRBD2 matching 15 bases. V was pared by 6 bases and J by 5 bases, with 7 bases of the junction left unmatched. Germline values: CDR1 MNHEY, CDR2 SMNVEV (reference sequence). The CDR3 length is 16 residues. Here the CDR3 reads CASRRTSGRVGETQYF. The DNA of the CDR3 is TGTGCCAGCAGGCGGACTAGCGGGAGGGTCGGGGAGACCCAGTACTTC.

The J gene is TRBJ2-7, the V gene TRBV28; D unresolved. Germline V CDR1 and CDR2: MDHEN, SYDVKM. V dropped 3 bases and J dropped 2 bases, with 11 bases sitting between them. CDR3 length equals 14 residues. This CDR3 reads CASSFYGFPYEQYF. CDR3 DNA: TGTGCCAGCAGTTTTTACGGGTTTCCCTACGAGCAGTACTTC.

This clonotype was seen only once. Sequence at one end of the junction differs from germline and may be a read error. The rearrangement uses TRBV27 and TRBJ2-5; the D gene could be TRBD1 or TRBD2 (5 bases each). The DNA end favors TRBJ2-7, so the J call may be wrong. Per germline, CDR1 MNHEY and CDR2 SMNVEV (reference sequence). The CDR3 covers 15 residues. This CDR3 is CASSLARGFLDEQYF. DNA of the CDR3: TGCGCCAGCAGTTTAGCGAGGGGATTCTTAGACGAGCAGTACTTC.

The chain couples TRBV4-2 to TRBJ1-2, with unresolved D. Germline-derived CDR1 and CDR2 are LGHNA and YNFKEQ. Between the trimmed V and J ends, which lost 4 bases and 3 bases, there was a span of 15 bases. The CDR3 is 15 residues long. CDR3 sequence (DNA): TGTGCCAGCAGCCGATCGGAGGGTCAGGACTATGGCTACACCTTC. This encodes CASSRSEGQDYGYTF.

On this clonotype itself: A much bigger clone sits one base away, suggesting this may be a read error. Here the CDR3 DNA reads TGCAGTGCTAGAGAGCCCCAGGAAATAAACTATGGCTACACCTTC. Residues: CSAREPQEINYGYTF. The chain has TRBV20-1 and TRBJ1-2; D not resolved. Per germline, CDR1 DFQATT and CDR2 SNEGSKA (reference sequence). Trimming took off 0 bases at V and 2 bases at J, with 13 bases between the two ends. There are 15 residues in the CDR3.

V gene TRBV3-1 combines with J gene TRBJ2-7; 10 bases match TRBD1. The CDR3 runs 17 residues. V was pared by 1 base and J by 3 bases, with 9 bases of the junction left unmatched. The germline V gene encodes CDR1 LGHDT and CDR2 YNNKEL (reference sequence). The CDR3 DNA follows: TGTGCCAGCAGCCAAGGACCGGGACAGGGGATGTACTACGAGCAGTACTTC. It encodes CASSQGPGQGMYYEQYF.

This clonotype turned up a few times. At one end the junction does not follow the germline gene, possibly because of a read error. This rearrangement joins TRBV10-3 to TRBJ1-6; TRBD1 is a possible D gene (6 bases). The CDR3 consists of 14 residues. Germline-derived CDR1 and CDR2 are ENHRY and SYGVKD. Here the CDR3 DNA reads TGTGCCATCACTGAGGGGGTAGATAATTCACCCCTCCACTTT. It codes for CAITEGVDNSPLHF.

The chain carries TRBV6-5 and TRBJ2-3; 13 bases line up with TRBD2. This CDR3 contains 16 residues. J was trimmed by 14 bases and V by 5 bases; bases with no gene match: 16. Germline CDR1 is MNHEY and CDR2 is SVGAGI. CDR3 bases: TGTGCCAGCAGTACCGGGACTAGCGGGACTCACAGATACGCGTATTTT. Amino acids: CASSTGTSGTHRYAYF.

This chain connects TRBV9 to TRBJ2-3; possible D gene TRBD2, 5 bases. The germline V gene has CDR1 SGDLS and CDR2 YYNGEE. V was pared by 4 bases and J by 5 bases, with 20 bases between. This CDR3 comprises 16 residues. The CDR3 spells CASSSAGGRKLDTQYF. CDR3 in DNA: TGTGCCAGCAGCTCGGCGGGTGGGCGGAAACTAGATACGCAGTATTTT.

This clonotype was seen a handful of times. This chain links TRBV29-1 with TRBJ2-1; D may be TRBD2 (6 bases). The CDR3 runs to 14 residues. The V end lost 3 bases, the J end lost 1 base, and 10 bases lay between the germline ends. CDR1 is SQVTM, CDR2 ANQGSEA, per germline. This chain's CDR3 is CSVDGSGSYNEQFF. In nucleotides, the CDR3 is TGCAGCGTTGACGGCAGCGGGTCCTACAATGAGCAGTTCTTC.

Only one count was recorded for this clonotype. The gene calls are TRBV12-3 or TRBV12-4 and TRBJ2-1; D ambiguous. The closer fit of TRBJ2-7 to the DNA end suggests the J call may be wrong. The CDR3 extends over 13 amino acids. CDR3 sequence reads: CASRRNTYNEQYF. DNA of the CDR3: TGTGCCAGCAGAAGGAACACCTACAATGAGCAGTACTTC.

This clonotype was detected a few times. The chain recombines TRBV7-2 with TRBJ2-3; TRBD2 agrees at 10 bases. The germline CDR1 and CDR2 sequences are SGHTA and FQGNSA. CDR3 length equals 16 residues. With 5 bases clipped from V and 2 bases from J, the junction kept 7 bases outside the gene matches. The CDR3: CASSILAGETTDTQYF. Written as DNA, the CDR3 is TGTGCCAGCAGCATTCTAGCGGGAGAGACCACAGATACGCAGTATTTT.